These T cell receptor beta chains were read from a single sample in a study of T cell repertoires in cytomegalovirus infection. Via MiXCR, TCRdb re-called the reads, giving one row per CDR3 protein. The sample shows around 250,000 distinct CDR3 sequences, over 15% of them seen only once. The material sequenced was CD8+ T cells from PBMCs. All receptors derive from a human donor in good health (CMV status not recorded). Some clones in this sample may be carry-over from other donors' samples. CDR3s include the opening cysteine and the closing phenylalanine or tryptophan.

TRBV7-9	TRBJ1-2	CASSQPGQDNYGYTF
TRBV7-2	TRBJ2-5	CASSLKKPTGLETQYF
TRBV4-2	TRBJ2-3	CASSPRQGSGADTQYF
TRBV7-9	TRBJ1-4	CASSARNEKLFF
TRBV7-2	TRBJ2-3	CASSLLGQSTDTQYF
TRBV29-1	TRBJ2-1	CSVEAGELSSYNEQFF
TRBV5-4	TRBJ2-3	CASSSLPGPSRPLTDTQYF
TRBV25-1	TRBJ1-3	CASSEYFGTGEDLSGNTIYF
TRBV6-5	TRBJ2-3	CASSPTSGGAVDTQYF
TRBV7-8	TRBJ2-7	CASSSTSGEKTLGQYF
TRBV20-1	TRBJ1-1	CSAPSAVQAEAFF
TRBV6-5	TRBJ2-2	CASSYSGPGGFAGELFF
TRBV6-2/TRBV6-3	TRBJ2-3	CASSETLPGGPGDTQYF
TRBV10-3	TRBJ2-5	CAISESWAAQETQYF
TRBV19	TRBJ2-1	CASSIPGVSYNEQFF
TRBV27	TRBJ2-7	CASWGTGAYEQYF
TRBV7-2	TRBJ2-5	CASSSMGPGETQYF
TRBV6-6	TRBJ2-7	CASSYAAGTESYEQYF
TRBV29-1	TRBJ1-3	CSVGGTGNTIYF
TRBV28	TRBJ2-1	CASSFWVRPDYNEQFF
TRBV4-3	TRBJ1-2	CASSQFRSAGYTF
TRBV7-6	TRBJ2-7	CASSSGTASSYEQYF
TRBV10-3	TRBJ1-5	CAIREDRNQPQHF
TRBV7-9	TRBJ2-1	CASSFEGTSEDEQFF
TRBV29-1	TRBJ2-7	CSVGDGQGPLGQYF
TRBV6-2/TRBV6-3	TRBJ2-7	CASTPAISSYEQYF
TRBV7-9	TRBJ2-1	CASSDLAGGFNEQFF